These T cell receptor beta chains were read from a single sample in a study of radiotherapy plus CTLA-4 blockade in lung cancer. Assay: immunoSEQ multiplex PCR; the TCRdb copy retains only in-frame clones and omits some. The sample comprises 89,000 or so clones, 82% of which are singletons, and about 3.5% rests with the top ten. This specimen consisted of peripheral blood, obtained from a patient treated with radiotherapy plus ipilimumab. These TCRs come from a human donor with non-small cell lung cancer who had a partial response to radiotherapy plus ipilimumab. The CDR3 runs from the conserved cysteine through the conserved F or W. Each record gives: V gene, CDR3 length, D gene, clone size, J gene, CDR3 DNA, CDR3 protein. A D gene is named only where the DNA matches it firmly. Size values are once, few and many counts, or a class for expanded clones, and some rows have none.

v_gene: TRBV5-1; len: 15; d_gene: TRBD2; abundance: once; j_gene: TRBJ2-5; CDR3nt: TGCGCCAGCAGCCCGGGAGGCGGGGCCAGAGAGACCCAGTACTTC; CDR3aa: CASSPGGGARETQYF
v_gene: TRBV2; len: 14; d_gene: TRBD1; abundance: NA; j_gene: TRBJ1-5; CDR3nt: TGTGCCAGCAAAACCGACAGGGGTGGTCAGCCCCAGCATTTT; CDR3aa: CASKTDRGGQPQHF
v_gene: TRBV28; len: 14; d_gene: NA; abundance: few; j_gene: TRBJ1-2; CDR3nt: TGTGCCACCCCTTCGCCAGGGGCGGGCTATGGCTACACCTTC; CDR3aa: CATPSPGAGYGYTF
v_gene: TRBV2; len: 14; d_gene: NA; abundance: NA; j_gene: TRBJ1-2; CDR3nt: TGTGCCAGCAGTGGGGGGGGGCGCTCCTATGGCTACACCTTC; CDR3aa: CASSGGGRSYGYTF
v_gene: TRBV30; len: 12; d_gene: NA; abundance: NA; j_gene: TRBJ1-2; CDR3nt: TGTGCCTGGAGTGTACGGAGGGAAGGCTACACCTTC; CDR3aa: CAWSVRREGYTF
v_gene: TRBV9; len: 12; d_gene: NA; abundance: NA; j_gene: TRBJ2-1; CDR3nt: TGTGCCAGCAGGGGGGGACAGCCCTATCAGTTCTTC; CDR3aa: CASRGGQPYQFF
v_gene: TRBV27; len: 13; d_gene: NA; abundance: NA; j_gene: TRBJ2-3; CDR3nt: TGTGCCAGCAGCCCCGGAGAGGCAGATACGCAGTATTTT; CDR3aa: CASSPGEADTQYF
v_gene: TRBV5-1; len: 14; d_gene: NA; abundance: NA; j_gene: TRBJ1-2; CDR3nt: TGCGCCAGCAGCCCCCCTGGGGGGGACGATGGCTACACCTTC; CDR3aa: CASSPPGGDDGYTF
v_gene: TRBV28; len: 16; d_gene: NA; abundance: NA; j_gene: TRBJ2-1; CDR3nt: TGTGCCATCCGAGGAGGGGACTCCAATTCCGTAGATGAGCAGTTCTTC; CDR3aa: CAIRGGDSNSVDEQFF
v_gene: TRBV4-2; len: 15; d_gene: NA; abundance: NA; j_gene: TRBJ1-1; CDR3nt: TGTGCCAGCAGCCAAGTTAGTACAGTGGGCACTGAAGCTTTCTTT; CDR3aa: CASSQVSTVGTEAFF
v_gene: TRBV28; len: 14; d_gene: TRBD1; abundance: NA; j_gene: TRBJ1-2; CDR3nt: TGTGCCAGCGGGCTGGGACAGACGATGTATGGCTACACCTTC; CDR3aa: CASGLGQTMYGYTF
v_gene: TRBV19; len: 13; d_gene: NA; abundance: once; j_gene: TRBJ1-3; CDR3nt: TGTGCCACCCTCTATACCTCTGGAAACACCATATATTTT; CDR3aa: CATLYTSGNTIYF
v_gene: TRBV5-1; len: 15; d_gene: TRBD1; abundance: NA; j_gene: TRBJ2-1; CDR3nt: TGCGCCAGCAGCCGGGGACCGGGACAGTCTAATGAGCAGTTCTTC; CDR3aa: CASSRGPGQSNEQFF
v_gene: TRBV5-1; len: 15; d_gene: NA; abundance: NA; j_gene: TRBJ2-1; CDR3nt: TGCGCCAGCAGCTCCCGAGGCGGAAGGGGGAATGAGCAGTTCTTC; CDR3aa: CASSSRGGRGNEQFF
v_gene: TRBV7-2; len: 15; d_gene: NA; abundance: NA; j_gene: TRBJ1-5; CDR3nt: TGTGCCAGCAGCTTTGAGGGGACAACTAATCAGCCCCAGCATTTT; CDR3aa: CASSFEGTTNQPQHF
v_gene: TRBV10-1; len: 13; d_gene: NA; abundance: NA; j_gene: TRBJ2-7; CDR3nt: TGCGCCAGCAGTGACAGGGGAACCTACGAGCAGTACTTC; CDR3aa: CASSDRGTYEQYF
v_gene: TRBV10-3; len: 18; d_gene: NA; abundance: once; j_gene: TRBJ2-3; CDR3nt: TGTGCCATCAGGGAAAATTTGGGCTTTGGCGGCGGGGCAGATACGCAGTATTTT; CDR3aa: CAIRENLGFGGGADTQYF
v_gene: TRBV6-1; len: 14; d_gene: TRBD1; abundance: few; j_gene: TRBJ1-5; CDR3nt: TGTGCCAGCACCCGGGACAGGGGAAATCAGCCCCAGCATTTT; CDR3aa: CASTRDRGNQPQHF
v_gene: TRBV6-1; len: 15; d_gene: TRBD1; abundance: NA; j_gene: TRBJ2-1; CDR3nt: TGTGCCAGCAGTGCCCCCGGGACAGCTTACAATGAGCAGTTCTTC; CDR3aa: CASSAPGTAYNEQFF
v_gene: TRBV2; len: 14; d_gene: NA; abundance: NA; j_gene: TRBJ2-1; CDR3nt: TGTGCCAGCAGTGATCGGGAGATTGAGAATGAGCAGTTCTTC; CDR3aa: CASSDREIENEQFF
v_gene: TRBV5-1; len: 13; d_gene: TRBD1; abundance: once; j_gene: TRBJ1-1; CDR3nt: TGCGCCAGCAGCCGGGACAGTCGGGCTGAAGCTTTCTTT; CDR3aa: CASSRDSRAEAFF
v_gene: TRBV11-3; len: 14; d_gene: NA; abundance: once; j_gene: TRBJ2-3; CDR3nt: TGTGCCAGCAGCTCTACCCGTAGCACAGATACGCAGTATTTT; CDR3aa: CASSSTRSTDTQYF
v_gene: TRBV30; len: 10; d_gene: NA; abundance: NA; j_gene: TRBJ1-2; CDR3nt: TGTGCCTGGGGACTTTATGGCTACACCTTC; CDR3aa: CAWGLYGYTF
v_gene: TRBV28; len: 14; d_gene: NA; abundance: NA; j_gene: TRBJ2-2; CDR3nt: TGTGCCAGCAGTCCGCAGACAGGAACCGGGGAGCTGTTTTTT; CDR3aa: CASSPQTGTGELFF
v_gene: TRBV28; len: 12; d_gene: NA; abundance: NA; j_gene: TRBJ2-2; CDR3nt: TGTGCCAGCAGTTTATGGAGGCGGGAGCTGTTTTTT; CDR3aa: CASSLWRRELFF
v_gene: TRBV7-9; len: 17; d_gene: TRBD1; abundance: NA; j_gene: TRBJ2-3; CDR3nt: TGTGCCAGCAGCCCACGTTTTCCGGGACAGGGAGCAGATACGCAGTATTTT; CDR3aa: CASSPRFPGQGADTQYF
v_gene: TRBV27; len: 13; d_gene: TRBD1; abundance: NA; j_gene: TRBJ2-7; CDR3nt: TGTGCCACCGATTCCGGGACAGGGGGCGAGCAGTACTTC; CDR3aa: CATDSGTGGEQYF
v_gene: TRBV6-1; len: 14; d_gene: NA; abundance: few; j_gene: TRBJ1-4; CDR3nt: TGTGCCAGCAGTGGCACAGGGAATAATGAAAAACTGTTTTTT; CDR3aa: CASSGTGNNEKLFF
v_gene: TRBV28; len: 13; d_gene: NA; abundance: NA; j_gene: TRBJ1-4; CDR3nt: TGTGCCAGCAGAGGCGCGGGAAGGGAAAAACTGTTTTTT; CDR3aa: CASRGAGREKLFF
v_gene: TRBV27; len: 17; d_gene: NA; abundance: NA; j_gene: TRBJ2-7; CDR3nt: TGTGCCAGCAGTTCCCTTTTAGATTCTAGCTCTCCCCGCGAGCAGTACTTC; CDR3aa: CASSSLLDSSSPREQYF
v_gene: TRBV5-4; len: 20; d_gene: TRBD2; abundance: NA; j_gene: TRBJ2-6; CDR3nt: TGTGCCAGCAGCTTGGCCCTACTAGCGGGAGGGCCCTCTGGGGCCAACGTCCTGACTTTC; CDR3aa: CASSLALLAGGPSGANVLTF
v_gene: TRBV9; len: 17; d_gene: NA; abundance: NA; j_gene: TRBJ1-3; CDR3nt: TGTGCCAGCAGCGTAGCTTTGGGGCAGGGTTATGGAAACACCATATATTTT; CDR3aa: CASSVALGQGYGNTIYF
v_gene: TRBV18; len: 16; d_gene: NA; abundance: NA; j_gene: TRBJ2-2; CDR3nt: TGTGCCAGCTCGCCTCCGGGAACCGTAAACACCGGGGAGCTGTTTTTT; CDR3aa: CASSPPGTVNTGELFF
v_gene: TRBV28; len: 15; d_gene: NA; abundance: NA; j_gene: TRBJ1-2; CDR3nt: TGTGCCAGCAGTACAAGGGGCGCACGGGTCTATGGCTACACCTTC; CDR3aa: CASSTRGARVYGYTF
v_gene: TRBV28; len: 15; d_gene: TRBD2; abundance: NA; j_gene: TRBJ2-3; CDR3nt: TGTGCCAGCGGCTTAGCGGGAGGGCGGGGAGATACGCAGTATTTT; CDR3aa: CASGLAGGRGDTQYF
v_gene: TRBV5-6; len: 16; d_gene: NA; abundance: NA; j_gene: TRBJ2-2; CDR3nt: TGTGCCAGCAGCACGTCGGGACATACGAACACCGGGGAGCTGTTTTTT; CDR3aa: CASSTSGHTNTGELFF
v_gene: TRBV19; len: 12; d_gene: NA; abundance: NA; j_gene: TRBJ2-7; CDR3nt: TGTGCCAGTAGTAGATCAGGCTACGAGCAGTACTTC; CDR3aa: CASSRSGYEQYF
v_gene: TRBV20-1; len: 11; d_gene: NA; abundance: NA; j_gene: TRBJ2-7; CDR3nt: TGCAGGGCTGGGGTGGGAGGCGAGCAGTACTTC; CDR3aa: CRAGVGGEQYF
v_gene: TRBV7-7; len: 14; d_gene: TRBD1; abundance: NA; j_gene: TRBJ2-2; CDR3nt: TGTGCCAGCAGCCCGTCAGGGGGCACCGGGGAGCTGTTTTTT; CDR3aa: CASSPSGGTGELFF
v_gene: TRBV27; len: 17; d_gene: TRBD2; abundance: NA; j_gene: TRBJ2-6; CDR3nt: TGTGCCAGCAGTTTCCGACTAGCGGGAGGAGGGGCCAACGTCCTGACTTTC; CDR3aa: CASSFRLAGGGANVLTF
v_gene: TRBV19; len: 15; d_gene: TRBD2; abundance: NA; j_gene: TRBJ2-1; CDR3nt: TGTGCCTCCAGATCGACTCGGTCGGGGGGAGATGAGCAGTTCTTC; CDR3aa: CASRSTRSGGDEQFF
v_gene: TRBV18; len: 16; d_gene: NA; abundance: NA; j_gene: TRBJ1-5; CDR3nt: TGTGCCAGCTCACCACGGGGAGCGGAGAACTATCAGCCCCAGCATTTT; CDR3aa: CASSPRGAENYQPQHF
v_gene: TRBV6-6; len: 13; d_gene: TRBD1; abundance: many; j_gene: TRBJ1-5; CDR3nt: TGTGCCAGCGGACAGGGTATAGATCAGCCCCAGCATTTT; CDR3aa: CASGQGIDQPQHF
v_gene: TRBV28; len: 13; d_gene: TRBD1; abundance: NA; j_gene: TRBJ2-7; CDR3nt: TGTGCCAGCAATCCGGGACAGACCTACGAGCAGTACTTC; CDR3aa: CASNPGQTYEQYF
v_gene: TRBV18; len: 17; d_gene: TRBD1; abundance: NA; j_gene: TRBJ1-3; CDR3nt: TGTGCCAGCTCAACAACCGGGACAGGGGACTCTGGAAACACCATATATTTT; CDR3aa: CASSTTGTGDSGNTIYF
v_gene: TRBV10-3; len: 14; d_gene: TRBD2; abundance: few; j_gene: TRBJ2-2; CDR3nt: TGTGCCATCACCCTAGCGGGGAACACCGGGGAGCTGTTTTTT; CDR3aa: CAITLAGNTGELFF